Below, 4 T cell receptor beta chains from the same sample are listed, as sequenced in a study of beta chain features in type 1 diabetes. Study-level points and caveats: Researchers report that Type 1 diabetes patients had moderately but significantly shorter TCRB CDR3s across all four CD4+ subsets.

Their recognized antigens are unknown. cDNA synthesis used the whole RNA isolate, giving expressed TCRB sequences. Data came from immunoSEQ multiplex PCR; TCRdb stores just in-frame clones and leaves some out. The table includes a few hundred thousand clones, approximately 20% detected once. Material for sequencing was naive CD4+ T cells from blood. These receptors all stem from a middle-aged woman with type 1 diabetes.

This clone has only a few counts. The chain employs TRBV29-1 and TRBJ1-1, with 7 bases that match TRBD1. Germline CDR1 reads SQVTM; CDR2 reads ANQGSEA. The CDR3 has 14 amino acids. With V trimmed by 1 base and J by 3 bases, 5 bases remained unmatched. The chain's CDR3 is CSVEAQGTYTEAFF. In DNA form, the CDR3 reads TGCAGCGTTGAAGCACAGGGGACGTACACTGAAGCTTTCTTT.

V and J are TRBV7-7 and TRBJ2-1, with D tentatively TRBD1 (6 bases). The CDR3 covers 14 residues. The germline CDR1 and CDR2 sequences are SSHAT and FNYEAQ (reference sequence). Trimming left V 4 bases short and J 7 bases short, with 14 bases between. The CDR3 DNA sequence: TGTGCCAGCAGCTCAGGGGCCGGAGTGAATGAGCAGTTCTTC. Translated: CASSSGAGVNEQFF. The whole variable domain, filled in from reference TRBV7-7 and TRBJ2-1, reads GAGVSQSPRYKVTKRGQDVTLRCDPISSHATLYWYQQALGQGPEFLTYFNYEAQPDKSGLPSDRFSAERPEGSISTLTIQRTEQRDSAMYRCASSSGAGVNEQFFGPGTRLTVL.

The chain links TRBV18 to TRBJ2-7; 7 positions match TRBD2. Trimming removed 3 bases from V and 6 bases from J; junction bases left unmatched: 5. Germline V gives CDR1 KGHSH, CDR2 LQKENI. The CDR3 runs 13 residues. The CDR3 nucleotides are TGTGCCAGCTCACCTCGGGGGGATGGCGAGCAGTACTTC. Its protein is CASSPRGDGEQYF.

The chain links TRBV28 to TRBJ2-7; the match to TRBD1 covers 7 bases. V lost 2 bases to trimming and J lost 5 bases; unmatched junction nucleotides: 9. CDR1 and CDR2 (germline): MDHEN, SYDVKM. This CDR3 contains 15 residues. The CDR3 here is CASSLDPKGTDEQYF. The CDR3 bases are TGTGCCAGCAGTTTAGATCCGAAAGGGACAGACGAGCAGTACTTC.